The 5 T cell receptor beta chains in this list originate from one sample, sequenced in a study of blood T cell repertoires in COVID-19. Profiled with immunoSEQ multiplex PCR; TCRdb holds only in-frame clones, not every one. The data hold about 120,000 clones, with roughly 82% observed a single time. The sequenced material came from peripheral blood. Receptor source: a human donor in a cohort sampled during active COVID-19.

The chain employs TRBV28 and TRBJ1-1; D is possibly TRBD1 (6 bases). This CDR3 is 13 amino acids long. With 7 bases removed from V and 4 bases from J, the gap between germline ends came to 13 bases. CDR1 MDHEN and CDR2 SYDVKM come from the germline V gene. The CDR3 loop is CASIPQGTTEAFF. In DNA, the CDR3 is TGTGCCAGCATCCCGCAGGGGACCACTGAAGCTTTCTTT.

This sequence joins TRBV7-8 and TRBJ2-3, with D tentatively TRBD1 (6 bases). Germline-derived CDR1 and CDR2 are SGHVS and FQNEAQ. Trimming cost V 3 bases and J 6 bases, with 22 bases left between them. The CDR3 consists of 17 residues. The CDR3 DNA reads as TGTGCCAGCAGCTTTGGCACCGGGACACCTCATGTGGATACGCAGTATTTT. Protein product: CASSFGTGTPHVDTQYF.

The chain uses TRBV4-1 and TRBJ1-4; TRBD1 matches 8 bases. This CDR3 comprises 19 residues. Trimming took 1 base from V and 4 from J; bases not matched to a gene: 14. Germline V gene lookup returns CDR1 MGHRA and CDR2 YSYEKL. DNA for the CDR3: TGCGCCAGCAGCCAAGGAGCAGGGGGCCTCGGGGTCCTTAATGAAAAACTGTTTTTT. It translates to CASSQGAGGLGVLNEKLFF.

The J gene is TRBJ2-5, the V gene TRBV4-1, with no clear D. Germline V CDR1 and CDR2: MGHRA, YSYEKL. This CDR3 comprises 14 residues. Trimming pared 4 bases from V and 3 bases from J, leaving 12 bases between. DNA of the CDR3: TGCGCCAGCAGCCCCACGGGTACCAAAGAGACCCAGTACTTC. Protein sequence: CASSPTGTKETQYF.

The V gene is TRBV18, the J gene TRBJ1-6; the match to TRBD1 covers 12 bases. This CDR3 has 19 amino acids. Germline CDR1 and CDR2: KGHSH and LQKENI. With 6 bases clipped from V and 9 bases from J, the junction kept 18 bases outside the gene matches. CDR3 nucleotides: TGTGCCAGCTCGACCCTCGGACCGGGACAGGGGGCCTTAAGTTCACCCCTCCACTTT. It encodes CASSTLGPGQGALSSPLHF.